This TCR beta chain is drawn from a study of T cell responses to AZD1222 COVID-19 vaccine. Findings of the study overall: Spike was spanned by vaccine-associated CD4 TCRs, with dominance at 160-218 and 743-854.

Germline V gene lookup returns CDR1 SQVTM and CDR2 ANQGSEA. The CDR3 length is 13 residues. Trimming stripped 2 bases from V and 0 bases from J, with 8 bases between. On this clone: Its antigen is not known.

Method: immunoSEQ multiplex PCR; TCRdb's copy keeps in-frame clones and lacks some. The sample has around 94,000 clones, about 85% seen once. The V and J genes are TRBV29-1 and TRBJ2-7; D not certain. This TCR was sampled from an adult in good health. The sample in question was peripheral blood, obtained on day 0 of AZD1222 vaccination. The chain's CDR3 is CSVESEVSYEQYF. The CDR3 DNA reads as TGCAGCGTTGAATCAGAAGTCTCCTACGAGCAGTACTTC.